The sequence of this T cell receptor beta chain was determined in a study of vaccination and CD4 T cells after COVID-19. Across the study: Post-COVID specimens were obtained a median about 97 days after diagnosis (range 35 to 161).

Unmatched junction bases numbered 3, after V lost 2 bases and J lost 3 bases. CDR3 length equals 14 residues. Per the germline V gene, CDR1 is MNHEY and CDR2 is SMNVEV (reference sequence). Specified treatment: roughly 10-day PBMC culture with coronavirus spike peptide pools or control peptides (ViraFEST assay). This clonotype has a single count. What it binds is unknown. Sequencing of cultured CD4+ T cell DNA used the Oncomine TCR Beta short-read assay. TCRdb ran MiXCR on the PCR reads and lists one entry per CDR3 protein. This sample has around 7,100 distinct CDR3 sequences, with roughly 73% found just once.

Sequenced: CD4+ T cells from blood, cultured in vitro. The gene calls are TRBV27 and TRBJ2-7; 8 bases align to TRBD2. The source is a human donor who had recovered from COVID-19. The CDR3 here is CASSLREGNYEQYF. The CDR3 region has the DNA TGTGCCAGCAGTTTACGGGAGGGGAACTACGAGCAGTACTTC.